One sample yielded the 10 T cell receptor beta chains listed below, sequenced in a study of early T cells in non-severe SARS-CoV-2 infection. TCRdb reprocessed the 5' RACE reads with MiXCR, giving one entry per CDR3 protein. The sample shows 55,000 to 75,000 distinct CDR3 sequences, 7.5% to 10% of them seen only once. Sequencing input: whole blood. The receptors originated from an adult who was a healthcare worker with PCR-confirmed SARS-CoV-2 infection or an uninfected control (not recorded which).

The sample holds many counts of this clonotype. CDR3 amino acids: CASSTKEVPLGKQFF. For the CDR3, the DNA is TGTGCCAGCAGCACGAAGGAGGTTCCTTTGGGGAAGCAGTTCTTC. This rearrangement joins TRBV5-4 to TRBJ2-1; D is perhaps TRBD2 (5 bases). The germline V and J ends were trimmed by 4 bases and 11 bases, with 22 bases remaining between them. Germline V gives CDR1 SGHNT, CDR2 YYREEE (reference sequence). The CDR3 is 15 residues long.

This clonotype was seen at least ten times. The chain links TRBV6-6 to TRBJ1-1; D ambiguous. Germline assignment: CDR1 MNHNY and CDR2 SVGAGI (reference sequence). Trimming shortened V by 5 bases and J by 5 bases, and 12 bases separated the two germline ends. This CDR3 region has 13 residues. The CDR3 coding sequence is TGTGCCAGCAGTGCAATTGGTATAACTGAAGCTTTCTTT. This codes for CASSAIGITEAFF.

The V and J genes are TRBV6-6 and TRBJ2-5; D may be TRBD2 (6 bases). V lost 0 bases and J 1 base, leaving 9 bases between the germline ends. The CDR3 runs to 15 residues. Germline assignment: CDR1 MNHNY and CDR2 SVGAGI (reference sequence). The CDR3 region has the DNA TGTGCCAGCAGTTACTCTTTAGCGGCCCAAGAGACCCAGTACTTC. As protein: CASSYSLAAQETQYF.

The table lists this clonotype with many counts. The gene calls are TRBV7-9 and TRBJ2-2, with D maybe TRBD1 (5 bases). CDR3 length: 14 amino acids. Trimming removed 5 bases at V and 1 base at J, with 8 bases between. The germline V gene has CDR1 SEHNR and CDR2 FQNEAQ (reference sequence). The CDR3 DNA follows: TGTGCCAGCAGCGCAACAGGGAACACCGGGGAGCTGTTTTTT. Translated, it gives CASSATGNTGELFF.

This clonotype was observed a few times. This rearrangement joins TRBV5-6 to TRBJ1-6; possible D gene TRBD1, 6 bases. The V gene lost 3 bases and the J gene lost 0 bases, with 13 bases spanning the gap. CDR3 size: 17 residues. Looked up from germline, CDR1 is SGHDT and CDR2 is YYEEEE. For the CDR3, the DNA is TGTGCCAGCAGCTCACGACAGGCCGACTCCTATAATTCACCCCTCCACTTT. Its translation is CASSSRQADSYNSPLHF. The full variable domain, completed using reference TRBV5-6 and TRBJ1-6, is DAGVTQSPTHLIKTRGQQVTLRCSPKSGHDTVSWYQQALGQGPQFIFQYYEEEERQRGNFPDRFSGHQFPNYSSELNVNALLLGDSALYLCASSSRQADSYNSPLHFGNGTRLTVT.

The rearrangement uses TRBV5-1 and TRBJ2-4; D might be TRBD1 (5 bases). V was trimmed by 3 bases and J by 1 base, leaving 8 bases between them. Germline V gene data show CDR1 as SGHRS and CDR2 as YFSETQ. The CDR3 has 14 residues. The CDR3 here is CASSSGMAKNIQYF. The CDR3 nucleotides read TGCGCCAGCAGCTCAGGGATGGCCAAAAACATTCAGTACTTC. The full variable domain, completed using reference TRBV5-1 and TRBJ2-4, is KAGVTQTPRYLIKTRGQQVTLSCSPISGHRSVSWYQQTPGQGLQFLFEYFSETQRNKGNFPGRFSGRQFSNSRSEMNVSTLELGDSALYLCASSSGMAKNIQYFGAGTRLSVL.

Concerning this clonotype itself: No DNA is shown, since the ends of the CDR3 on it are uncertain; the CDR3 is the one TCRdb lists. The genes are TRBV12-3 or TRBV12-4 and TRBJ2-3; no DNA check was done on the table's D call, TRBD1. The CDR3 region is 17 residues in length, termini included. The CDR3 loop is CASTSGPGQTSTDTQYF.

This chain uses TRBV30 with TRBJ2-2; D might be TRBD2 (5 bases). Germline V gives CDR1 GTSNPN, CDR2 SVGIG (reference sequence). V gave up 4 bases and J gave up 0 bases, with 12 bases separating them. This CDR3 is 15 amino acids long. Here the CDR3 DNA reads TGTGCCTGGATTTACGAGGGAACGAACACCGGGGAGCTGTTTTTT. It yields the protein CAWIYEGTNTGELFF.

This clonotype came up a few times. The chain combines TRBV6-6 with TRBJ2-7; no firm D call. The V gene's germline CDR1 is MNHNY and CDR2 SVGAGI (reference sequence). The V end was cut by 0 bases, the J end by 5 bases, with 8 bases between. This CDR3 contains 13 residues. This CDR3 reads CASSYSSGNEQYV. The CDR3 DNA reads TGTGCCAGCAGTTACTCGTCTGGGAACGAGCAGTACGTC.

This clonotype was counted ten times or more. The rearrangement uses TRBV18 and TRBJ2-7, with 7 bases matching TRBD1. V shed 3 bases and J 5 bases; nucleotides not matched to a gene: 10. CDR3 length: 15 amino acids. The germline V gene has CDR1 KGHSH and CDR2 LQKENI. The CDR3 DNA is TGTGCCAGCTCACCGCTTGCGACAGGGAAGAACGAGCAGTACGTC. Translated: CASSPLATGKNEQYV.